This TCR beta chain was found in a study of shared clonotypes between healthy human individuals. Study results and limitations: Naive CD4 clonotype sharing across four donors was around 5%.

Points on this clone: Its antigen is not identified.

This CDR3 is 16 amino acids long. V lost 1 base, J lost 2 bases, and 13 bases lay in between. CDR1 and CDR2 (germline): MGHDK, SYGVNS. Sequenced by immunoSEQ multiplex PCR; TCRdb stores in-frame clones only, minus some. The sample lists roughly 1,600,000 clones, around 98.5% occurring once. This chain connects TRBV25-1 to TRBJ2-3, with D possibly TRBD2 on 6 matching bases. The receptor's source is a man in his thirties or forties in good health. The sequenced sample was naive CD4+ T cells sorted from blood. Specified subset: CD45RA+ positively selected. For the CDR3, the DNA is TGTGCCAGCAGTGAATCGTCTGCGGGAAACACAGATACGCAGTATTTT. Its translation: CASSESSAGNTDTQYF.